The 20 T cell receptor beta chains reported below all come from one sample, sequenced in a study of cytomegalovirus exposure and HLA in healthy donors. Use of 60 Vbeta and 13 Jbeta primers characterized the PCR. The data were produced by immunoSEQ multiplex PCR, yet TCRdb's version contains in-frame clones alone and is incomplete. The sample carries approximately 120,000 clones, roughly 78% recorded once. The specimen sequenced was PBMCs. The receptors come from a middle-aged woman in good health and CMV-seronegative.

About this clone: An end of the junction differs from the germline gene, which may be a read error. The V gene is TRBV5-6, the J gene TRBJ2-7, with 11 nucleotides matching TRBD2. Per the germline V gene, CDR1 is SGHDT and CDR2 is YYEEEE. This CDR3 has 14 amino acids. CDR3 DNA sequence: TGTGCCAGCAGCTTGGGACTAGCGGGACACACTTATGACTTC. Encoded protein: CASSLGLAGHTYDF.

As for this clone: Other nucleotide sequences from this sample produce the same CDR3. The V gene is TRBV5-1, the J gene TRBJ2-5; D may be TRBD2 (6 bases). Germline lookup yields CDR1 SGHRS and CDR2 YFSETQ. This CDR3 has 13 amino acids. V shed 0 bases and J shed 4 bases, with 7 bases lying between them. The CDR3 coding sequence is TGCGCCAGCAGCTTGGTCGGGGGAGAGACCCAGTACTTC. It translates to CASSLVGGETQYF.

This clone has just one count. The rearrangement links TRBV6-5 to TRBJ2-7; the D gene is possibly TRBD1 (6 bases). This CDR3 has 13 residues. Germline CDR1 and CDR2: MNHEY and SVGAGI. Trimming left V 6 bases short and J 6 bases short, with 15 bases between. Here the CDR3 reads CASRKPGTPEQYF. Written as DNA, the CDR3 is TGTGCCAGCAGGAAACCCGGGACACCCGAGCAGTACTTC.

This rearrangement joins TRBV27 to TRBJ2-7, with D possibly TRBD1 on 8 matching bases. Germline V gene data show CDR1 as MNHEY and CDR2 as SMNVEV (reference sequence). Trimming shortened V by 5 bases and J by 6 bases, and 23 bases separated the two germline ends. The length of the CDR3 is 16 residues. CDR3 bases: TGTGCCAGCAGTCAAACAAGACAGGGGCGGGGGACCGAGCAGTACTTC. It yields the protein CASSQTRQGRGTEQYF.

A note on this clone: One end of the junction fails to match germline, which may point to a read error. The chain recombines TRBV7-9 with TRBJ2-7; a weak D match, TRBD2 (6 bases). The CDR3 is 15 residues long. Germline V gene lookup returns CDR1 SEHNR and CDR2 FQNEAQ (reference sequence). The CDR3 spells CSSSAGGDSRYEQYF. The CDR3 DNA follows: TGTTCCAGCAGCGCCGGGGGAGACAGTCGGTACGAGCAGTACTTC.

This clone was detected only a few times. The chain uses TRBV21-1 and TRBJ2-7; TRBD1, the table's D call, was not compared with the DNA. TRBV21-1 is a recognized pseudogene. This CDR3 has 17 residues. This chain's CDR3 is CASSRPDIETGGYEQYF. For the CDR3, the DNA is TGTGCCAGCAGCAGACCGGATATAGAGACAGGGGGGTACGAGCAGTACTTC.

The CDR3 DNA is TGTGCCAGCAGCCGGCGTAGGACTAGCGGGAGAGTCGGAGACACAGATACGCAGTATTTT. This sequence encodes CASSRRRTSGRVGDTDTQYF. This rearrangement joins TRBV14 to TRBJ2-3; 13 bases are shared with TRBD2. The V and J ends lost 4 bases and 2 bases, in that order; junction bases with no gene match: 15. This CDR3 spans 20 amino acids. Germline V CDR1 and CDR2: SGHDN, FVKESK.

This chain uses TRBV9 with TRBJ2-3; D gene uncertain. Germline CDR1 and CDR2: SGDLS and YYNGEE. The CDR3 extends over 17 amino acids. V was cut by 0 bases and J by 0 bases, with 14 bases left in between. In DNA, the CDR3 is TGTGCCAGCAGCGTAGGGGCTAAGACGAAAAGCACAGATACGCAGTATTTT. Translated, it gives CASSVGAKTKSTDTQYF.

This clone has more than one count but fewer than ten. This chain uses TRBV9 with TRBJ1-2; the D gene is possibly TRBD1 (6 bases). V dropped 0 bases and J dropped 3 bases, with 12 bases sitting between them. The CDR3 spans 15 residues. The germline gives CDR1 SGDLS, CDR2 YYNGEE. The CDR3 DNA reads TGTGCCAGCAGCGTAGATCAGGGGCGTGACTATGGCTACACCTTC. It translates to CASSVDQGRDYGYTF. The variable domain in full, with the rest retrieved from reference TRBV9 and TRBJ1-2, is DSGVTQTPKHLITATGQRVTLRCSPRSGDLSVYWYQQSLDQGLQFLIQYYNGEERAKGNILERFSAQQFPDLHSELNLSSLELGDSALYFCASSVDQGRDYGYTFGSGTRLTVV.

The rearrangement uses TRBV20-1 and TRBJ1-1, with D possibly TRBD1 on 5 matching bases. There are 10 residues in the CDR3. V was pared by 5 bases and J by 11 bases, with 12 bases between. Germline CDR1 reads DFQATT; CDR2 reads SNEGSKA (reference sequence). The CDR3 reads CSAGQGRAFF. In DNA, the CDR3 is TGCAGTGCTGGCCAGGGTCGGGCTTTCTTT.

The CDR3 loop reads CASSLLQGFETEAFF. Written as DNA, the CDR3 is TGTGCCAGCAGCTTGTTGCAGGGGTTCGAAACTGAAGCTTTCTTT. J is TRBJ1-1 and V is TRBV5-6, with D maybe TRBD1 (6 bases). The CDR3 totals 15 residues. With 1 base removed from V and 5 bases from J, the gap between germline ends came to 15 bases. Germline assignment: CDR1 SGHDT and CDR2 YYEEEE.

The CDR3 DNA reads as TGTGCCAGCAGCTTAGGACAGAGGGGGACAGGTGGCTACACCTTC. This encodes CASSLGQRGTGGYTF. The chain has TRBV11-2 and TRBJ1-2, with 8 bases that match TRBD1. Per the germline V gene, CDR1 is SGHAT and CDR2 is FQNNGV. The CDR3 runs to 15 residues. After removal of 1 base from V and 7 bases from J, the junction contained 8 bases not matched to a gene.

The chain has TRBV13 and TRBJ2-1; D call uncertain. The V end was cut by 6 bases, the J end by 10 bases, with 10 bases between. Germline V gene sequence: CDR1 PRHDT, CDR2 FYEKMQ (reference sequence). The CDR3 contains 11 residues. The CDR3 DNA sequence: TGTGCCAGCAGTCAAATTCAGGAGCAGTTCTTC. Its translation: CASSQIQEQFF.

The J gene is TRBJ1-5, the V gene TRBV20-1; D ambiguous. The CDR3 length is 10 residues. Germline CDR1 DFQATT, CDR2 SNEGSKA (reference sequence). V was clipped by 7 bases and J by 9 bases, with 10 bases between them. CDR3 in amino acids: CSVSEGPQHF. DNA of the CDR3: TGCAGTGTCTCCGAGGGGCCCCAGCATTTT.

CDR3 loop: CASSLPGTDVNIQYF. CDR3 in DNA: TGCGCCAGCAGCTTGCCCGGGACTGACGTAAACATTCAGTACTTC. V is TRBV5-1 and J is TRBJ2-4; TRBD2 might be the D (6 bases). V was pared by 1 base and J by 6 bases, with 14 bases between. This CDR3 contains 15 residues. CDR1 and CDR2 from the germline V gene are SGHRS and YFSETQ.

With regard to this clone: The sample holds other DNA sequences that translate to the same CDR3. The gene calls are TRBV27 and TRBJ1-5; D ambiguous. Germline CDR1 reads MNHEY; CDR2 reads SMNVEV (reference sequence). This CDR3 spans 15 amino acids. Trimming took off 5 bases at V and 0 bases at J, with 11 bases between the two ends. In DNA form, the CDR3 reads TGTGCCAGCAGTCTCCCGGTTTATAGCAATCAGCCCCAGCATTTT. It specifies CASSLPVYSNQPQHF.

This clone is a singleton in its sample. The chain uses TRBV10-3 and TRBJ2-5, with 11 bases fitting TRBD2. Looked up from germline, CDR1 is ENHRY and CDR2 is SYGVKD. The ends lost 0 bases at V and 5 bases at J; junction bases unmatched: 2. This CDR3 spans 15 amino acids. The CDR3 DNA follows: TGTGCCATCAGTGAGTCGTTAGCGGGAGGGGAGACCCAGTACTTC. Its protein product is CAISESLAGGETQYF.

This clone was detected only once. The V call is TRBV7-9, the J call TRBJ2-3; possible D gene TRBD2, 5 bases. There are 15 residues in the CDR3. Germline CDR1 and CDR2: SEHNR and FQNEAQ (reference sequence). Deletions cut 5 bases from V and 6 bases from J, with 18 bases between. CDR3: CASSLGLPQLDTQYF. The CDR3 DNA reads as TGTGCCAGCAGCCTCGGACTCCCCCAACTCGATACGCAGTATTTT.

This chain's CDR3 is CASSLAKDRFYEQYF. The CDR3, as DNA: TGTGCCAGCAGCTTAGCCAAGGACAGGTTCTACGAGCAGTACTTC. The chain carries TRBV7-6 and TRBJ2-7; TRBD1 matches at 7 bases. The CDR3 spans 15 residues. V trimming: 0 bases; J trimming: 3 bases; junction bases outside the gene matches: 5. Germline loops: CDR1 SGHVS, CDR2 FNYEAQ.

The chain is built from TRBV6-6 and TRBJ2-7; 7 bases match TRBD1. V lost 6 bases and J lost 0; bases outside the gene matches: 8. Germline CDR1 is MNHNY and CDR2 is SVGAGI (reference sequence). The CDR3 totals 15 residues. CDR3 loop: CASSRTRDSSYEQYF. The CDR3 coding sequence is TGTGCCAGCAGCCGGACCCGGGACAGCTCCTACGAGCAGTACTTC.